Presented here are 12 T cell receptor beta chains from one specimen sequenced in a study of blood T cells in healthy people across ages. Next came a second PCR, run for 7 to 11 cycles, which used a sample-barcoded 5' primer along with a J-beta primer mix. TCRdb re-called the 5' RACE reads through MiXCR, storing one row per CDR3 protein. The data show around 1,900,000 distinct CDR3 sequences, about two fifths seen once. The material sequenced was blood. The receptors originated from a human donor in good health.

The chain joins TRBV2 to TRBJ1-2; possibly TRBD1 for D (5 bases). The CDR3 length is 14 residues. Trimming pared 11 bases from V and 1 base from J, leaving 17 bases between. CDR1 SNHLY and CDR2 FYNNEI come from the germline V gene. The CDR3 spells CAGTAGGVNYGYTF. CDR3 nucleotide sequence: TGTGCCGGGACGGCCGGGGGAGTTAACTATGGCTACACCTTC.

This clonotype was seen more than once but under ten times. The rearrangement links TRBV5-1 to TRBJ1-2; TRBD1 agrees at 8 bases. Germline trimming cut 0 bases from V and 7 bases from J; bases unmatched to any gene: 23. Germline V gene lookup returns CDR1 SGHRS and CDR2 YFSETQ. The CDR3 has 20 residues. The CDR3 loop reads CASSLAGGDDPSNSVLGYTF. CDR3 bases: TGCGCCAGCAGCTTGGCAGGGGGCGATGATCCCTCGAATTCTGTCCTTGGCTACACCTTC.

This clonotype was counted only a few times. V usage is TRBV7-8 and J usage is TRBJ2-7; 9 bases line up with TRBD1. J was trimmed by 1 base and V by 4 bases; bases with no gene match: 8. The CDR3 is 16 residues long. Germline CDR1 and CDR2: SGHVS and FQNEAQ. CDR3 amino acids: CASSSLTGGRSYEQYF. CDR3 DNA: TGTGCCAGCAGCTCCTTGACAGGGGGACGGTCCTACGAGCAGTACTTC.

CDR3 amino acids: CASSNYIGRGEKLFF. CDR3 in DNA: TGTGCCAGTAGCAATTACATCGGACGGGGCGAAAAACTGTTTTTT. V gene TRBV19 combines with J gene TRBJ1-4, with D possibly TRBD1 on 5 matching bases. Between the trimmed V and J ends, which lost 6 bases and 8 bases, there was a span of 19 bases. Per germline, CDR1 LNHDA and CDR2 SQIVND (reference sequence). The CDR3 totals 15 residues.

This clonotype appeared a few times. V is TRBV7-2 and J is TRBJ2-1; either TRBD1 or TRBD2 may supply D (5 bases each). CDR1 is SGHTA, CDR2 FQGNSA, per germline. With 1 base removed from V and 0 bases from J, the gap between germline ends came to 19 bases. The CDR3 totals 19 residues. The CDR3 region has the DNA TGTGCCAGCAGCTTAGTGGTAGCGCCGTGGGGGAGCTCCTACAATGAGCAGTTCTTC. Protein: CASSLVVAPWGSSYNEQFF.

As for this clonotype: One end of the junction does not line up with germline, which may come from a read error. The chain uses TRBV28 and TRBJ2-7; a possible D gene is TRBD2 (6 bases). This CDR3 has 14 amino acids. In germline, CDR1 is MDHEN, CDR2 SYDVKM. The CDR3 is CASSGDWRSCEQYF. CDR3 coding DNA: TGTGCCAGCAGTGGGGACTGGCGATCCTGCGAGCAGTACTTC.

This clonotype showed up many times. The germline gene is not matched at one end of the junction; a read error may be the cause. The CDR3 is CASSQGLEETQYF. The CDR3 nucleotides are TGCGCCAGCAGCCAAGGACTTGAAGAGACCCAGTACTTC. The rearrangement uses TRBV7-9 and TRBJ2-5; possibly TRBD2 for D (5 bases). The germline gives CDR1 SEHNR, CDR2 FQNEAQ (reference sequence). The CDR3 length is 13 residues.

On this clonotype itself: A much more abundant neighbour one base away suggests this may be a read error. The CDR3 nucleotides are TGTGCCAGCGGAGCAGAGGGGGCAGTGTACGAGCAGTACTTC. It codes for CASGAEGAVYEQYF. The chain recombines TRBV2 with TRBJ2-7, with 7 bases aligning to TRBD1. Per the germline V gene, CDR1 is SNHLY and CDR2 is FYNNEI. Losses at the gene ends were 8 bases for V and 4 bases for J; bases not matched to a gene: 11. This CDR3 has 14 residues.

This clonotype was counted only a few times. The gene calls are TRBV3-1 and TRBJ2-4, with 8 bases fitting TRBD2. The V and J ends lost 5 bases and 9 bases, in that order; junction bases with no gene match: 9. This CDR3 spans 14 amino acids. CDR1 and CDR2 (germline): LGHDT, YNNKEL (reference sequence). The DNA for the CDR3 is TGTGCCAGCAGCATTCGGGGGGGCCCAGGCATTCAGTACTTC. Translating gives CASSIRGGPGIQYF.

The gene calls are TRBV6-5 and TRBJ1-2; D call uncertain. Germline V gene data show CDR1 as MNHEY and CDR2 as SVGAGI. With 0 bases removed from V and 5 bases from J, the gap between germline ends came to 10 bases. CDR3 length: 14 residues. CDR3: CASSYSGSWYGYTF. The CDR3 DNA reads as TGTGCCAGCAGTTACTCAGGGAGTTGGTATGGCTACACCTTC.

A remark on this clonotype: At one end, the junction sequence differs from germline, possibly due to a read error. The chain has TRBV4-1 and TRBJ1-5; D is uncertain. This CDR3 region has 16 residues. Germline lookup yields CDR1 MGHRA and CDR2 YSYEKL. The CDR3 region is CAGSQVWQISNQPQHF. The CDR3, as DNA: TGCGCCGGCAGCCAAGTTTGGCAGATTTCCAATCAGCCCCAGCATTTT.

This clonotype was seen just once. V and J are TRBV7-2 and TRBJ2-3; either TRBD1 or TRBD2 may fit D (5 bases each). Germline V CDR1 and CDR2: SGHTA, FQGNSA. Trimming left V 4 bases short and J 1 base short, with 18 bases between. The CDR3 consists of 17 residues. The CDR3 DNA reads as TGTGCCAGCAGCTCGCAGACCTCTGGGGGTCGCACAGATACGCAGTATTTT. This encodes CASSSQTSGGRTDTQYF.